This T cell receptor beta chain was retrieved from a study of cytomegalovirus exposure and HLA in healthy donors. Both 60 Vbeta primers and 13 Jbeta primers went into the PCR. The method was immunoSEQ multiplex PCR; TCRdb's version includes in-frame clones alone and lacks a portion of them. The top ten hold over 1.1% of the sample, which has 150,000 to 200,000 clones, around 73% seen once. CDR1 is ENHRY and CDR2 is SYGVKD in the germline V gene. The length of the CDR3 is 16 residues. V was pared by 4 bases and J by 1 base, with 16 bases between. A remark on this clone: What it recognizes is unknown.

Points from the study as a whole: A later examination showed that TCR association rates differed by HLA locus, with DRB1 most and HLA-C fewest.

This TCR came from a male donor in good health and CMV-seronegative. Sequencing used PBMCs. The rearrangement links TRBV10-3 to TRBJ1-2; maybe TRBD1 (6 bases). CDR3 region: CAISVADSPLNYGYTF. Written as DNA, the CDR3 is TGTGCCATCAGTGTGGCGGACAGTCCCCTTAACTATGGCTACACCTTC.